A selection of T cell receptor beta chains follows, all from one sample in a study of low-dose radiotherapy and immunotherapy resistance in tumors. TCRdb called the reads again in MiXCR, with one record for every CDR3 protein. The table lists tens of thousands of distinct CDR3 sequences, 20% to 25% of them singletons. Sequencing was performed on PBMCs, taken after low-dose radiotherapy plus immunotherapy. These receptors originate from a male donor with prostate cancer. CDR3s include the opening cysteine and the closing phenylalanine or tryptophan. The D gene is left open where the match is weak. Size is omitted from some rows. Given values are once, few, many or a class for expanded clones.

TRBJ2-1 many TRBV12-3/TRBV12-4 NA 14 CASTRRGQDNEQFF TGTGCCAGCACCCGAAGGGGCCAAGACAATGAGCAGTTCTTC
TRBJ2-5 many TRBV7-8 NA 12 CASTPHQETQYF TGTGCCAGCACCCCCCATCAAGAGACCCAGTACTTC
TRBJ2-7 NA TRBV9 TRBD1 18 CASSVAGTGGLDTGEQYF TGTGCCAGCAGCGTAGCAGGGACAGGGGGCTTGGACACCGGGGAGCAGTACTTC
TRBJ2-3 many TRBV25-1 NA 14 CASSYRDHTDTQYF TGTGCCAGCAGTTACCGGGACCACACAGATACGCAGTATTTT
TRBJ2-5 many TRBV5-1 TRBD2 14 CASSISGREETQYF TGCGCCAGCAGCATTAGCGGGAGGGAAGAGACCCAGTACTTC
TRBJ1-1 medium-sized TRBV28 TRBD1 15 CASSPPGGANTEAFF TGTGCCAGCAGTCCACCAGGGGGGGCGAACACTGAAGCTTTCTTT
TRBJ1-6 many TRBV7-2 NA 15 CASSNGQIGNSPLHF TGTGCCAGCAGCAACGGACAGATCGGGAATTCACCCCTCCACTTT
TRBJ2-1 NA TRBV27 TRBD2 16 CASSFTVAGSGNEQFF TGTGCCAGCAGTTTTACCGTAGCGGGATCGGGGAATGAGCAGTTCTTC
TRBJ2-1 NA TRBV5-1 NA 14 CASSLEGSYNEQFF TGCGCCAGCAGCTTGGAGGGCTCCTACAATGAGCAGTTCTTC
TRBJ2-7 many TRBV12-3/TRBV12-4 NA 12 CASSLKGNEQYF TGTGCCAGCAGTTTAAAGGGGAACGAGCAGTACTTC
TRBJ2-7 many TRBV29-1 NA 14 CSVSRTLGSYEQYF TGCAGCGTTAGCCGGACCCTAGGTAGCTACGAGCAGTACTTC
TRBJ2-2 many TRBV5-4 NA 16 CASRSGQISNTGELFF TGTGCCAGCAGATCCGGACAGATAAGCAACACCGGGGAGCTGTTTTTT
TRBJ2-5 NA TRBV20-1 TRBD1 13 CSAGPTGLGTQYF TGCAGTGCTGGCCCGACAGGGCTGGGGACCCAGTACTTC
TRBJ2-7 many TRBV6-6 NA 16 CASSPTRTGGLVEQYF TGTGCCAGCAGCCCTACCCGGACCGGGGGGCTGGTCGAGCAGTACTTC
TRBJ2-7 many TRBV30 TRBD1 13 CAWSRDRGHEQYF TGTGCCTGGAGTCGGGACAGGGGTCACGAGCAGTACTTC
TRBJ1-3 NA TRBV19 NA 14 CASSMEGSGNTIYF TGTGCCAGTAGTATGGAAGGTTCGGGAAACACCATATATTTT
TRBJ2-1 NA TRBV24-1 TRBD2 18 CATSDSASSGGSYNEQFF TGTGCCACCAGTGATTCAGCATCTAGCGGAGGCTCCTACAATGAGCAGTTCTTC
TRBJ1-2 medium-sized TRBV5-1 TRBD1 13 CASSPGQGYGYTF TGCGCCAGCAGCCCGGGACAGGGCTATGGCTACACCTTC
TRBJ2-1 NA TRBV7-9 NA 13 CASSLVTGGEQFF TGTGCCAGCAGCTTAGTGACAGGAGGTGAGCAGTTCTTC
TRBJ1-4 NA TRBV28 NA 21 CASSLTGPGYTFGSGTRNCFF NA
TRBJ2-7 many TRBV11-2 NA 12 CASTTISYEQYF TGTGCCAGCACCACAATCTCCTACGAGCAGTACTTC
TRBJ1-4 many TRBV5-1 NA 15 CASSLRATTNEKLFF TGCGCCAGCAGCCTACGCGCTACAACTAATGAAAAACTGTTTTTT
TRBJ1-1 many TRBV27 TRBD1 16 CASSPTGGVGYTEAFF TGTGCCAGCAGCCCGACAGGGGGGGTGGGCTACACTGAAGCTTTCTTT
TRBJ2-7 many TRBV19 TRBD2 14 CASRLSSGRNEQYF TGTGCCAGTAGATTATCTAGCGGGAGGAATGAGCAGTACTTC
TRBJ2-1 many TRBV20-1 TRBD2 18 CSARDPLLTSGGVDEQFF TGCAGTGCTAGAGATCCCCTCCTCACTAGCGGGGGGGTAGATGAGCAGTTCTTC
TRBJ2-7 many TRBV20-1 NA 15 CSARDVTGSPYEQYF TGCAGTGCTAGAGATGTCACAGGGTCCCCCTACGAGCAGTACTTC
TRBJ2-5 many TRBV24-1 NA 14 CATSNGPPAGTQYF TGTGCCACCAGTAACGGGCCGCCGGCGGGGACCCAGTACTTC
TRBJ2-7 many TRBV5-1 TRBD2 14 CASSFSGRDYEQYF TGCGCCAGCAGCTTCAGCGGGAGGGACTACGAGCAGTACTTC
TRBJ1-6 many TRBV23-1 NA 14 CASSLRVHNSPLHF TGCGCCAGCAGTCTCCGGGTGCATAATTCACCCCTCCACTTT
TRBJ1-1 NA TRBV29-1 NA 11 CSVVGNTEAFF TGCAGCGTTGTGGGTAACACTGAAGCTTTCTTT
TRBJ1-2 many TRBV5-6 TRBD1 15 CASSLTGSPNYGYTF TGTGCCAGCAGCCTGACAGGGAGCCCTAACTATGGCTACACCTTC
TRBJ1-6 many TRBV5-1 NA 15 CASSLDGGRNSPLHF TGCGCCAGCAGCTTGGATGGGGGGAGGAATTCACCCCTCCACTTT
TRBJ2-1 NA TRBV7-8 TRBD1 15 CASSLGGQGLYEQFF TGTGCCAGCAGTCTGGGGGGACAGGGACTTTACGAGCAGTTCTTC
TRBJ2-3 NA TRBV25-1 NA 15 CASSSTGPSTDTQYF TGTGCCAGCAGTTCTACCGGCCCCAGCACAGATACGCAGTATTTT
TRBJ2-1 NA TRBV28 TRBD1 16 CASSPFVGQGSYEQFF TGTGCCAGCAGTCCCTTTGTGGGACAGGGGTCGTATGAGCAGTTCTTC
TRBJ2-5 NA TRBV11-2 NA 16 CASSLGRFPQQETQYF TGTGCCAGCAGCTTAGGACGCTTTCCCCAACAAGAGACCCAGTACTTC
TRBJ1-1 NA TRBV7-9 NA 11 CASSNRAEAFF TGTGCCAGCAGCAACAGGGCTGAAGCTTTCTTT
TRBJ1-6 many TRBV2 NA 14 CASSGQSVNSPLHF TGTGCCAGCAGTGGACAGTCCGTGAATTCACCCCTCCACTTT
TRBJ1-6 many TRBV14 NA 15 CASSQDWQANSPLHF TGTGCCAGCAGCCAAGATTGGCAGGCGAATTCACCCCTCCACTTT
TRBJ2-7 many TRBV3-1 NA 11 CASSQDDEQYF TGTGCCAGCAGCCAAGATGACGAGCAGTACTTC
TRBJ2-1 NA TRBV27 TRBD1 16 CASSPLGQGEYNEQFF TGTGCCAGCAGTCCGCTGGGACAGGGGGAATACAATGAGCAGTTCTTC
TRBJ1-4 medium-sized TRBV28 NA 15 CASSLRQRGNEKLFF TGTGCCAGCAGTCTGAGGCAGAGAGGTAATGAAAAACTGTTTTTT
TRBJ2-1 NA TRBV6-6 TRBD2 15 CASSSGGRARNEQFF TGTGCCAGCAGTTCTGGCGGGAGGGCTAGGAATGAGCAGTTCTTC
TRBJ1-5 many TRBV4-1 TRBD1 16 CASSQTGAERNQPQHF TGCGCCAGCAGCCAAACAGGGGCCGAGCGCAATCAGCCCCAGCATTTT
TRBJ1-1 many TRBV25-1 NA 13 CASSESANTEAFF TGTGCCAGCAGTGAATCGGCAAACACTGAAGCTTTCTTT
TRBJ2-1 many TRBV5-8 TRBD1 15 CASSPLRTGPNEQFF TGTGCCAGCAGCCCTTTGCGGACAGGACCGAATGAGCAGTTCTTC
TRBJ2-7 many TRBV29-1 NA 11 CSAGTAYEQYF TGCAGCGCCGGGACGGCCTACGAGCAGTACTTC
TRBJ2-3 many TRBV6-2/TRBV6-3 NA 13 CASSYLGSTAQYF TGTGCCAGCAGTTACTTGGGGAGCACGGCGCAGTATTTT
TRBJ1-5 NA TRBV12-3/TRBV12-4 NA 16 CASSLGFGGSNQPQHF TGTGCCAGCAGTTTAGGTTTTGGGGGAAGCAATCAGCCCCAGCATTTT
TRBJ2-5 many TRBV30 TRBD2 11 CAWKREETQYF TGTGCCTGGAAGCGGGAGGAGACCCAGTACTTC
TRBJ2-3 few TRBV3-1 TRBD2 16 CASSPVAGGPTDTQYF TGTGCCAGCAGCCCCGTAGCGGGAGGGCCGACAGATACGCAGTATTTT
TRBJ2-7 many TRBV10-3 NA 12 CATRGSSYEQYF TGTGCCACACGGGGGAGTTCCTACGAGCAGTACTTC
TRBJ2-2 many TRBV29-1 NA 14 CSVWGPSNTGELFF TGCAGCGTTTGGGGGCCATCGAACACCGGGGAGCTGTTTTTT
TRBJ1-1 many TRBV18 TRBD1 15 CASSLSTGGDTEAFF TGTGCCAGCTCACTCTCGACAGGGGGGGACACTGAAGCTTTCTTT
TRBJ1-2 many TRBV4-1 NA 15 CASSHPTQGDYGYTF TGCGCCAGCAGCCATCCCACCCAAGGCGACTATGGCTACACCTTC
TRBJ2-7 many TRBV28 TRBD1 15 CASKLGGTGWHEQYF TGTGCCAGCAAGTTGGGGGGGACAGGGTGGCACGAGCAGTACTTC
TRBJ2-7 many TRBV29-1 NA 12 CSVARGHYEQYF TGCAGCGTCGCCCGTGGCCACTACGAGCAGTACTTC
TRBJ1-5 few TRBV6-6 NA 12 CASSLWGQPQHF TGTGCCAGCAGTCTCTGGGGTCAGCCCCAGCATTTT
TRBJ2-1 many TRBV5-5 NA 15 CASSLAGATYNEQFF TGTGCCAGCAGCTTGGCGGGGGCCACCTACAATGAGCAGTTCTTC